Below are 14 T cell receptor beta chains sequenced from a single sample in a study of blood T cell repertoires in COVID-19. Sequencing used immunoSEQ multiplex PCR; TCRdb keeps in-frame clones, though not all of them. The sample consists of about 75,000 clones, 75% to 85% of them appearing once. Sequencing was carried out using peripheral blood. The receptors originated from a woman older than 75 with active or convalescent COVID-19.

The chain combines TRBV27 with TRBJ1-2; 8 nucleotides line up with TRBD1. Germline V gives CDR1 MNHEY, CDR2 SMNVEV (reference sequence). The CDR3 contains 13 residues. J lost 8 bases, V lost 5 bases, and 7 bases had no gene match. The chain's CDR3 is CASSPGQGGGYTF. The CDR3 region has the DNA TGTGCCAGCAGTCCAGGACAGGGAGGGGGCTACACCTTC.

J is TRBJ2-7 and V is TRBV25-1, with D tentatively TRBD2 (5 bases). The CDR3 runs 13 residues. The ends were cut back, 10 bases at V and 0 bases at J, with 13 bases in the middle. Germline CDR1 is MGHDK and CDR2 is SYGVNS. CDR3 nucleotides: TGTGCCAAAAAGAGGGAACACTCCTACGAGCAGTACTTC. As protein: CAKKREHSYEQYF.

The chain is built from TRBV19 and TRBJ2-2, with 9 bases lining up with TRBD1. Unmatched junction bases numbered 9, after V lost 7 bases and J lost 0 bases. From germline, CDR1 is LNHDA and CDR2 SQIVND (reference sequence). The CDR3 is 17 residues long. The CDR3 sequence: CASTSQGAPSNTGELFF. The CDR3 nucleotides read TGTGCCAGTACCTCACAGGGGGCACCATCGAACACCGGGGAGCTGTTTTTT.

The chain recombines TRBV27 with TRBJ1-6; D remains unclear. There are 13 residues in the CDR3. The V and J ends lost 5 bases and 9 bases respectively, with 11 bases between them. Germline V gene lookup returns CDR1 MNHEY and CDR2 SMNVEV (reference sequence). The CDR3 sequence is CASSLAWGSPLHF. The CDR3 DNA follows: TGTGCCAGCAGTCTAGCTTGGGGTTCACCCCTCCACTTT.

This clone was seen just once. The chain employs TRBV11-1 and TRBJ2-2; 7 bases align to TRBD1. There are 16 residues in the CDR3. J gave up 4 bases and V 3 bases, and 8 bases lay outside the gene matches. CDR1 and CDR2 (germline): SGHAT, FQDESV (reference sequence). CDR3 sequence reads: CASSFYRGNPTGELFF. As DNA, the CDR3 is TGTGCCAGCAGCTTTTACAGGGGCAATCCCACCGGGGAGCTGTTTTTT.

The V call is TRBV7-2, the J call TRBJ2-1, with 7 nucleotides matching TRBD1. This CDR3 has 14 amino acids. V shed 3 bases, J shed 5 bases, and the junction held 4 bases outside the gene matches. Germline CDR1 SGHTA, CDR2 FQGNSA. CDR3 nucleotide sequence: TGTGCCAGCAGCTTCGGGGACAGTAACAATGAGCAGTTCTTC. Protein product: CASSFGDSNNEQFF.

This chain connects TRBV19 to TRBJ1-1; D gene unclear. V was pared by 3 bases and J by 1 base, with 6 bases between. The CDR3 consists of 13 residues. Looked up from germline, CDR1 is LNHDA and CDR2 is SQIVND (reference sequence). CDR3: CASSMSGNTEAFF. CDR3 nucleotide sequence: TGTGCCAGTAGTATGTCCGGGAACACTGAAGCTTTCTTT.

The rearrangement joins TRBV19 to TRBJ1-5, with 8 bases aligning to TRBD1. This CDR3 has 17 residues. Trimming took 0 bases from V and 2 from J; bases not matched to a gene: 6. In germline, CDR1 is LNHDA, CDR2 SQIVND (reference sequence). CDR3 DNA sequence: TGTGCCAGTAGTATAGAAGGAGGGACAGGAGGCAATCAGCCCCAGCATTTT. Its translation: CASSIEGGTGGNQPQHF.

A few counts support this clone. This chain links TRBV6-2 or TRBV6-3 with TRBJ1-3; 9 bases agree with TRBD1. The germline V gene encodes CDR1 MNHEY and CDR2 SVGEGT. Trimming cost V 5 bases and J 5 bases; bases outside gene matches: 16. CDR3 length equals 18 residues. CDR3 amino acids: CASSPGTGRTLGRNTIYF. The CDR3, as DNA: TGTGCCAGCAGTCCCGGGACAGGGCGAACCCTTGGAAGAAACACCATATATTTT.

This clone came up many times. The chain links TRBV7-2 to TRBJ2-7, with 9 bases fitting TRBD1. This CDR3 has 17 residues. CDR1 and CDR2 (germline): SGHTA, FQGNSA. Germline trimming cut 1 base from V and 0 bases from J; bases unmatched to any gene: 7. CDR3 bases: TGTGCCAGCAGCTTAGTTTTCCCGGACAGGGGCTCCTACGAGCAGTACTTC. Its translation: CASSLVFPDRGSYEQYF.

The rearrangement joins TRBV28 to TRBJ1-1, with unresolved D. The germline V and J ends were trimmed by 5 bases and 0 bases, with 13 bases remaining between them. Per germline, CDR1 MDHEN and CDR2 SYDVKM. The CDR3 extends over 15 amino acids. The CDR3 loop reads CASSPPGPMNTEAFF. The CDR3 nucleotides are TGTGCCAGCAGTCCACCGGGTCCCATGAACACTGAAGCTTTCTTT.

This clone was picked up one time. The chain recombines TRBV4-3 with TRBJ1-2; D is ambiguous. The ends were cut back, 4 bases at V and 0 bases at J, with 12 bases in the middle. CDR1 and CDR2 from the germline V gene are LGHNA and YSLEER. The CDR3 length is 15 residues. The DNA for the CDR3 is TGCGCCAGCAGCCCCTACCGGGGTACTAACTATGGCTACACCTTC. As protein: CASSPYRGTNYGYTF.

In this sample, this clone turned up once. The J gene is TRBJ2-1, the V gene TRBV7-2; 14 nucleotides agree with TRBD2. The trim removed 5 bases at V and 5 bases at J, leaving 5 bases unmatched. Germline CDR1 reads SGHTA; CDR2 reads FQGNSA. The CDR3 totals 16 residues. The CDR3 nucleotides read TGTGCCAGCAGCGTAGGACTAGCGGGGGGAAACAATGAGCAGTTCTTC. Protein: CASSVGLAGGNNEQFF.

The chain links TRBV10-2 to TRBJ2-7, with TRBD1 matching over 8 bases. Germline lookup yields CDR1 WSHSY and CDR2 SAAADI. Germline trimming cut 8 bases from V and 5 bases from J; bases unmatched to any gene: 17. The CDR3 runs 16 residues. As DNA, the CDR3 is TGCGCCAGCCTCCCTGGGGGCAGGGGGCCAAAAAACGAGCAGTACTTC. Amino acids: CASLPGGRGPKNEQYF.